This TCR beta chain is from a study of blood T cell repertoires in COVID-19. Whole-study context: Sites in the United States, Italy and Spain provided acute and convalescent COVID-19 samples. T cells, B-cell-depleted T cells, or PBMCs supplied cDNA or gDNA.

This CDR3 is built from 14 residues. Per germline, CDR1 SNHLY and CDR2 FYNNEI. V was pared by 6 bases and J by 12 bases, with 13 bases of the junction left unmatched. Under the authors' procedure: Estimated nucleated cell counts came from reference gene primer amplification. Profiling relied on immunoSEQ multiplex PCR, and the TCRdb table lists in-frame clones only, not all of them. V and J calls and clone size are those listed in that table; D and trimming were worked out from the DNA. The repertoire holds some 250,000 clones, about 80% seen once, with over 3% in the top ten. The sequenced material came from peripheral blood. The V gene is TRBV2, the J gene TRBJ2-1; TRBD1 agrees at 8 bases. This clonotype originated in a woman of 80 years or more with acute or convalescent COVID-19. CDR3 loop: CASRQTGGSGRQFF. The DNA for the CDR3 is TGTGCCAGCAGACAAACAGGGGGTAGTGGTAGGCAGTTCTTC.